Sequencing of this T cell receptor (beta chain) was carried out in a study of T cell responses to AZD1222 COVID-19 vaccine (dated by TCRdb to the early 2020s). For the wider study: AZD1222 recipients given second doses at about 4 weeks or at about 12 weeks were pooled, since spike-specific TCR depth and breadth were not found to differ between the two schedules. A total of over 230 trial participants underwent TCR sequencing, of whom about 210 had received two doses of AZD1222 and about 25 had received two doses of the MenACWY control vaccine. Trial participants were enrolled by age into 18-55, 56-69 and 70-plus year subgroups, with about 150, 28 and 57 TCR-sequenced participants respectively. Broad study findings and their caveats: Conclusions about previously exposed vaccinees were limited because only six AZD1222 recipients were SARS-CoV-2 seropositive at baseline. After two AZD1222 doses, both the breadth and the depth of spike-specific TCRs were significantly higher than at day 0 and than in MenACWY recipients. Nearly half of unique spike-specific TCRs reportedly recognized epitopes outside regions mutated in the B.1.351 and B.1.1.7 variants. Participants were mostly white British and included more females than males, and it was suggested by the authors that clonal diversity may have been underestimated. Because no samples from the day 14 peak response were available, repertoires could be characterized only after the peak T cell response. The vaccine-associated CD4 TCRs covered the entire spike protein, and the dominant responses fell in regions 160-218 and 743-854. The 56-69-year group was small, and its depth increase did not reach significance, likely because of low power.

This clone was counted a single time. Its target antigen remains unknown. Base-call qualities are not available, and no considerably larger clone is one nucleotide away. V was cut back by 0 bases and J by 2 bases, leaving a gap of 5 bases between them. Counted from cysteine to phenylalanine, this CDR3 has 13 amino acids. Of all the DNA, just the CDR3 is kept, 39 bases in frame from base 1. From the germline V gene, CDR1 is SGDLS and CDR2 is YYNGEE. The CDR3 regions of human TCRbeta chains were analyzed by immunosequencing. In the authors' own workflow: TCRs in the repertoires were compared against a reference library of SARS-CoV-2-specific TCRs that had been generated with the MIRA antigen-specificity platform. Breadth was defined as the fraction of unique TCRs that were SARS-CoV-2-associated, and depth was defined as the fraction of total T cells that were SARS-CoV-2-associated. Each spike-specific TCR was assigned to its reactive spike region and to a CD4 or CD8 class using the MIRA data. Log10-transformed breadth and depth values were compared by one-way ANOVA with Sidak's multiple comparisons tests. TCRdb provides this immuneACCESS table in a form limited to in-frame rearrangements. Some clones are lacking; in checked studies, under half of them reflect an unresolved V gene, and why the rest are absent is not known. V, J and clone size are taken as reported in that table, and D and trimming were inferred from the DNA itself. The sample table contains roughly 150,000 clones; only one count was recorded for 80% to 95% of them. The ten largest clones capture more than 1.5% of the sample.

The sample's time point, from its label and the paper: baseline before first vaccination. The vaccinee samples were drawn from two UK trials, COV001 and COV002, one of which was a single-blind randomized controlled phase 2/3 trial testing AZD1222 (ChAdOx1 nCoV-19) in healthy adults. For TCRbeta chain sequencing, PBMC samples from trial participants were taken at day 0 and at day 28 after the second dose. The clonotype comes from an adult in good health. The sample consisted of peripheral blood, taken on day 0 of AZD1222 vaccination. The V gene is TRBV9 and the J gene is TRBJ1-1, with the identity of the D gene unclear. Here the CDR3 is given as CASSVGANTEAFF. The DNA sequence reads TGTGCCAGCAGCGTAGGGGCTAACACTGAAGCTTTCTTT.